The present TCR beta chain was sequenced within a study of cytomegalovirus exposure and HLA in healthy donors. PCR used 60 Vbeta primers and 13 Jbeta primers. Profiling relied on immunoSEQ multiplex PCR, and the TCRdb table lists in-frame clones only, not all of them. The sample table sets out 200,000 to 250,000 clones. CDR1 and CDR2 (germline): KGHSH, LQKENI. V shed 3 bases, J shed 0 bases, and the junction held 11 bases outside the gene matches. The CDR3 runs to 18 residues. The chain couples TRBV18 to TRBJ1-1, with 9 bases fitting TRBD1. Sequences were obtained from PBMCs. The TCR comes from a girl aged 2-10 years in good health and CMV-seropositive. The CDR3 nucleotides are TGTGCCAGCTCACCCGTAACAGGGGGCGTCCGTATGAACACTGAAGCTTTCTTT. Its protein is CASSPVTGGVRMNTEAFF.